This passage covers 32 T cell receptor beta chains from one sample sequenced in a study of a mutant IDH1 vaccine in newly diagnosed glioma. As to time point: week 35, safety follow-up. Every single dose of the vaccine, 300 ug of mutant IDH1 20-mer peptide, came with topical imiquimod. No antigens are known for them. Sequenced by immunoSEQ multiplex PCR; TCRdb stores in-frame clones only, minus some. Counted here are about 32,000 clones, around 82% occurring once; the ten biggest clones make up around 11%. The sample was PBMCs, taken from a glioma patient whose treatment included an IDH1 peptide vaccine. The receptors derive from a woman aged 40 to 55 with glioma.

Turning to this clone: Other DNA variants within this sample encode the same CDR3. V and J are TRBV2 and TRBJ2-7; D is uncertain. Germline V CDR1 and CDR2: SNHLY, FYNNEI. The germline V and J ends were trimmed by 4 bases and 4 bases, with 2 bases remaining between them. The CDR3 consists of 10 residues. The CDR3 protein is CASSGYEQYF. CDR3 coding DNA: TGTGCCAGCAGTGGATACGAGCAGTACTTC.

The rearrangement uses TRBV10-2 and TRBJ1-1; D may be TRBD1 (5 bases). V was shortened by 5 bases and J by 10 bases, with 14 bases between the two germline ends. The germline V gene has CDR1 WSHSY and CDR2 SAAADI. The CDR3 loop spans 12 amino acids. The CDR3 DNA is TGCGCCAGCAGTTCCCAGGGTAGGCGAGCTTTCTTT. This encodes CASSSQGRRAFF.

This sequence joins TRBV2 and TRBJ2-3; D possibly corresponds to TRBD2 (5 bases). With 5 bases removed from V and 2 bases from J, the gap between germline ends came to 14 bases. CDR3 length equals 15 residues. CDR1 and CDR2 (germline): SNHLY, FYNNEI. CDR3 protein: CASSLGLAVTDTQYF. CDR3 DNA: TGTGCCAGCAGTCTAGGACTGGCCGTCACAGATACGCAGTATTTT.

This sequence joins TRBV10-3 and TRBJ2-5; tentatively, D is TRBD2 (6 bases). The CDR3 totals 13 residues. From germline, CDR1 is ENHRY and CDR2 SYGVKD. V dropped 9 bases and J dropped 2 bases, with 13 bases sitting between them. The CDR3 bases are TGTGCCATTAGTCTGGCGGGGCAAGAGACCCAGTACTTC. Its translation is CAISLAGQETQYF.

DNA of the CDR3: TGCGCCAGCAGCTTGGGGGACAGGTTTGTGCAGTACTTC. It encodes CASSLGDRFVQYF. This chain links TRBV5-1 with TRBJ2-7; 8 nucleotides match TRBD1. Germline V gene sequence: CDR1 SGHRS, CDR2 YFSETQ. Germline trimming cut 0 bases from V and 9 bases from J; bases unmatched to any gene: 5. There are 13 residues in the CDR3. Complete variable domain (other parts from reference TRBV5-1 and TRBJ2-7): KAGVTQTPRYLIKTRGQQVTLSCSPISGHRSVSWYQQTPGQGLQFLFEYFSETQRNKGNFPGRFSGRQFSNSRSEMNVSTLELGDSALYLCASSLGDRFVQYFGPGTRLTVT.

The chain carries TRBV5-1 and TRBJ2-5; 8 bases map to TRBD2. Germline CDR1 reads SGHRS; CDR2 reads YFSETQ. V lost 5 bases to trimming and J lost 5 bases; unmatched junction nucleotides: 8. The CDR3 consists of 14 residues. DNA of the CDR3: TGCGCCAGCAGGAACGGGGGGGCCGGGGAGACCCAGTACTTC. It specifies CASRNGGAGETQYF.

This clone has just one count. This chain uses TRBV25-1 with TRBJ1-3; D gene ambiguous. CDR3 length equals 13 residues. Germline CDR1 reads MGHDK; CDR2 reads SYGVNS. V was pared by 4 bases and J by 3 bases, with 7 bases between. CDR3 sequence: CASSGTVGNTIYF. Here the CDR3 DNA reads TGTGCCAGCAGTGGGACTGTTGGAAACACCATATATTTT.

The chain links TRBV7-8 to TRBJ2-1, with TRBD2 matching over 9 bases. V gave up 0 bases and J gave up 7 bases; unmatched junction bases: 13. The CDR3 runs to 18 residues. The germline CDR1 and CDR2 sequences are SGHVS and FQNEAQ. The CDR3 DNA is TGTGCCAGCAGCTTAGCGTTGGTTGGCGGGGGGGCCTTGAATGAGCAGTTCTTC. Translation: CASSLALVGGGALNEQFF. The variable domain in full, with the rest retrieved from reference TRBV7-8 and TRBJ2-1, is GAGVSQSPRYKVAKRGQDVALRCDPISGHVSLFWYQQALGQGPEFLTYFQNEAQLDKSGLPSDRFFAERPEGSVSTLKIQRTQQEDSAVYLCASSLALVGGGALNEQFFGPGTRLTVL.

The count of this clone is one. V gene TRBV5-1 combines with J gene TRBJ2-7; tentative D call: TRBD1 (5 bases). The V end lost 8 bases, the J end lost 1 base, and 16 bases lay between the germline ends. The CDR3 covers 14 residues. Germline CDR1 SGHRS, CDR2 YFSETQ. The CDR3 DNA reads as TGCGCCAGTCAAAAGGACATGTCGTCCTACGAGCAGTACTTC. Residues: CASQKDMSSYEQYF. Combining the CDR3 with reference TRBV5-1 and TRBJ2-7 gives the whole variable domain KAGVTQTPRYLIKTRGQQVTLSCSPISGHRSVSWYQQTPGQGLQFLFEYFSETQRNKGNFPGRFSGRQFSNSRSEMNVSTLELGDSALYLCASQKDMSSYEQYFGPGTRLTVT.

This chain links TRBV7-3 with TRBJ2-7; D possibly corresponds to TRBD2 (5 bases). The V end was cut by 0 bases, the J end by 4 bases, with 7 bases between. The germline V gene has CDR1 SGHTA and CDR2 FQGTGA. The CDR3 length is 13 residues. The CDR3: CASSLTRGYEQYF. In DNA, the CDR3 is TGTGCCAGCAGCTTAACTCGGGGATACGAGCAGTACTTC.

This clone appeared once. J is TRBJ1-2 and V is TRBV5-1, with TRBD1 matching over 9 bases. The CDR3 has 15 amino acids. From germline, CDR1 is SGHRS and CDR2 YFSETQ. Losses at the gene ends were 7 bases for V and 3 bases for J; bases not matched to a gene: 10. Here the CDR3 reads CASHPSTGGDYGYTF. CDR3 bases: TGCGCCAGCCACCCGTCGACAGGGGGTGACTATGGCTACACCTTC.

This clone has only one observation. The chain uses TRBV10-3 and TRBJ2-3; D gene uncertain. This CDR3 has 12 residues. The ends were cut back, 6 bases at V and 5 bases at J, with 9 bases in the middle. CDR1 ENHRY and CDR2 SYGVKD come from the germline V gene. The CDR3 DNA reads TGTGCCATCAGCTTTACTGGAGATACGCAGTATTTT. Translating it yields CAISFTGDTQYF.

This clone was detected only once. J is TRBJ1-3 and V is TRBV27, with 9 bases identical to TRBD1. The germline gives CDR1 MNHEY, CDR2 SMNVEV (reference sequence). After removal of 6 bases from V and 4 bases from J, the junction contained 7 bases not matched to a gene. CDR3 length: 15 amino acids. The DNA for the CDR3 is TGTGCCAGCAGGAGCGGGACAGGGTCAGGAAACACCATATATTTT. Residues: CASRSGTGSGNTIYF.

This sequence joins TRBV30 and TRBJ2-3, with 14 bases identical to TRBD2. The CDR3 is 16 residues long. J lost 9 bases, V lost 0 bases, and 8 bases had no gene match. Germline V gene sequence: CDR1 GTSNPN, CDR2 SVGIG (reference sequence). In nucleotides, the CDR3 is TGTGCCTGGAGTGTACTGGGGACTAGCGGGGGAGGCACGCAGTATTTT. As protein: CAWSVLGTSGGGTQYF.

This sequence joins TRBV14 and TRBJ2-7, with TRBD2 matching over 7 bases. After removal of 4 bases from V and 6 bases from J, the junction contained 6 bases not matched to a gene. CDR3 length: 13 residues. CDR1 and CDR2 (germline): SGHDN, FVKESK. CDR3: CASSRGLQLEQYF. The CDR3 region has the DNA TGTGCCAGCAGCCGGGGACTACAACTCGAGCAGTACTTC.

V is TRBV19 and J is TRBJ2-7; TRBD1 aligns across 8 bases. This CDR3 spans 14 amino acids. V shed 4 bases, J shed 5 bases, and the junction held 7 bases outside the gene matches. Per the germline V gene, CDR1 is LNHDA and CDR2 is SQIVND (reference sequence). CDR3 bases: TGTGCCAGTAGTAATGGACAGGGATCCAACGAGCAGTACTTC. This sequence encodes CASSNGQGSNEQYF.

CDR3 region: CASTQNNWGADTQYF. CDR3 sequence (DNA): TGCGCCAGCACGCAGAACAACTGGGGCGCAGATACGCAGTATTTT. This sequence joins TRBV5-1 and TRBJ2-3; weak D call: TRBD1 (5 bases). CDR3 length equals 15 residues. The ends were cut back, 6 bases at V and 4 bases at J, with 18 bases in the middle. The germline V gene has CDR1 SGHRS and CDR2 YFSETQ.

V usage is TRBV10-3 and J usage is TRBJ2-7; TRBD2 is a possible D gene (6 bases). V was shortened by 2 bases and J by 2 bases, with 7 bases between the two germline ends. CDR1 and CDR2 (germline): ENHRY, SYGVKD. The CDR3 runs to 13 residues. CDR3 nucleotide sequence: TGTGCCATCAGTGAGGGGGGGACCTACGAGCAGTACTTC. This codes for CAISEGGTYEQYF.

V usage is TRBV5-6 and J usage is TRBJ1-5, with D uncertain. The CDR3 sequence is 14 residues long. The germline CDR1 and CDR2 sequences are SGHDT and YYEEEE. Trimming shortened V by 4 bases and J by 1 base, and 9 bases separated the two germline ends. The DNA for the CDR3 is TGTGCCAGCAGCATACGGGGAAGCAATCAGCCCCAGCATTTT. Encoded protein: CASSIRGSNQPQHF.

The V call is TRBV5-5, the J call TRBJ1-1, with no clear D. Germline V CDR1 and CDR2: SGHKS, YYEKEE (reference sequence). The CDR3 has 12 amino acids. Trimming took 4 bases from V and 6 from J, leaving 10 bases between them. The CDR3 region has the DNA TGTGCCAGCAGCCCTAGCCTCCCTGAAGCTTTCTTT. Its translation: CASSPSLPEAFF. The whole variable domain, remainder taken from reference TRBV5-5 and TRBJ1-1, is DAGVTQSPTHLIKTRGQQVTLRCSPISGHKSVSWYQQVLGQGPQFIFQYYEKEERGRGNFPDRFSARQFPNYSSELNVNALLLGDSALYLCASSPSLPEAFFGQGTRLTVV.

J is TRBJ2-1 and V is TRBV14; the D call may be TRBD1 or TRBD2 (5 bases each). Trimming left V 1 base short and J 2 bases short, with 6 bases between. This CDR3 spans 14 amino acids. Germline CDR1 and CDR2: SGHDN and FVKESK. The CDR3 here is CASSQGGPYNEQFF. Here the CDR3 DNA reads TGTGCCAGCAGCCAAGGGGGACCCTACAATGAGCAGTTCTTC.

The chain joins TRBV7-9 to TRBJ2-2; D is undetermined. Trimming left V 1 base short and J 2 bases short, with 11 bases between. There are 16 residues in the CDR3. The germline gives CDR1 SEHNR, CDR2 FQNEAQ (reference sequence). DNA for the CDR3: TGTGCCAGCAGCTTAGAACTTAGCCCTAACACCGGGGAGCTGTTTTTT. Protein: CASSLELSPNTGELFF. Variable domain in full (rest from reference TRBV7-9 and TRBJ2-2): DTGVSQNPRHKITKRGQNVTFRCDPISEHNRLYWYRQTLGQGPEFLTYFQNEAQLEKSRLLSDRFSAERPKGSFSTLEIQRTEQGDSAMYLCASSLELSPNTGELFFGEGSRLTVL.

The CDR3 DNA reads TGTGCCAGCCAACAGCGGTTAAGCTCCTACGAGCAGTACTTC. Its protein is CASQQRLSSYEQYF. J is TRBJ2-7 and V is TRBV6-6, with D possibly TRBD2 on 5 matching bases. Germline CDR1 is MNHNY and CDR2 is SVGAGI (reference sequence). Trimming took off 8 bases at V and 0 bases at J, with 14 bases between the two ends. The CDR3 is 14 residues long.

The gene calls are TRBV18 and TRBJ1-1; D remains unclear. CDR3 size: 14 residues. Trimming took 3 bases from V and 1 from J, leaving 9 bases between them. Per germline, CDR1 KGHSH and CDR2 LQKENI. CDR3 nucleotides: TGTGCCAGCTCACCTCTAGCAGGGAACACTGAAGCTTTCTTT. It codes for CASSPLAGNTEAFF.

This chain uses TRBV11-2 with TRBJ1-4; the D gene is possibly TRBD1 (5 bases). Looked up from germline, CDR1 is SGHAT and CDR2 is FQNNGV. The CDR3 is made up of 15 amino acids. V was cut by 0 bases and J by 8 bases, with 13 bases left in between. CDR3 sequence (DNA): TGTGCCAGCAGCTTAGATCGGGCAGGGTCGGAAAAACTGTTTTTT. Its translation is CASSLDRAGSEKLFF. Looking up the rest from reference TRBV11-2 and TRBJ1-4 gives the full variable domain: EAGVAQSPRYKIIEKRQSVAFWCNPISGHATLYWYQQILGQGPKLLIQFQNNGVVDDSQLPKDRFSAERLKGVDSTLKIQPAKLEDSAVYLCASSLDRAGSEKLFFGSGTQLSVL.

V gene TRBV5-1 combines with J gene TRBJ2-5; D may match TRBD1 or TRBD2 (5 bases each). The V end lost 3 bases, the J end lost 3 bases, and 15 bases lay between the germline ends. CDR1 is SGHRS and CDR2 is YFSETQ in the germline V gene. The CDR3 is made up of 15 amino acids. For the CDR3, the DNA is TGCGCCAGCAGCTGGGCGGTCGGGGCAAAAGAGACCCAGTACTTC. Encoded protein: CASSWAVGAKETQYF. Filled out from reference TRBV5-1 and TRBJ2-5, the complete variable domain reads KAGVTQTPRYLIKTRGQQVTLSCSPISGHRSVSWYQQTPGQGLQFLFEYFSETQRNKGNFPGRFSGRQFSNSRSEMNVSTLELGDSALYLCASSWAVGAKETQYFGPGTRLLVL.

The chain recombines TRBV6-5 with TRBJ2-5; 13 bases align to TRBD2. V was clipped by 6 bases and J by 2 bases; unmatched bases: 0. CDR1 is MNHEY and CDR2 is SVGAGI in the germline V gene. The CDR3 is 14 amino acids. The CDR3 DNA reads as TGTGCCAGCAGGACTAGCGGGGGGCAAGAGACCCAGTACTTC. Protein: CASRTSGGQETQYF.

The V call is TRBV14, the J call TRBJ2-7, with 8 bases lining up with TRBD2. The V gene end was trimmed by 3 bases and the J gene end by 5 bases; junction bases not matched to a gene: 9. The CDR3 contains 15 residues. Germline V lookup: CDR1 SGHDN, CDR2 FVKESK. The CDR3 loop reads CASSQVGGGNDEQYF. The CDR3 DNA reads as TGTGCCAGCAGCCAGGTCGGGGGGGGTAATGACGAGCAGTACTTC.

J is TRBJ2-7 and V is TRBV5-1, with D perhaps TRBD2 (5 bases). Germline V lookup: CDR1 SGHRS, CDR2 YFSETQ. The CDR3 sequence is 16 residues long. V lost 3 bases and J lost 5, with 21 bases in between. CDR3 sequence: CASSWTLAPNSHEQYF. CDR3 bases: TGCGCCAGCAGCTGGACCCTAGCACCCAACTCGCACGAGCAGTACTTC.

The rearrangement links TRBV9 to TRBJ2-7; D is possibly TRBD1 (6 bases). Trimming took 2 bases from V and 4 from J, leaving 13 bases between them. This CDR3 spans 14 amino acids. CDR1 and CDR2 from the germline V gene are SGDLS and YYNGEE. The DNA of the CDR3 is TGTGCCAGCAGCGTGGCAGACAGGTCGTACGAGCAGTACTTC. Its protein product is CASSVADRSYEQYF.

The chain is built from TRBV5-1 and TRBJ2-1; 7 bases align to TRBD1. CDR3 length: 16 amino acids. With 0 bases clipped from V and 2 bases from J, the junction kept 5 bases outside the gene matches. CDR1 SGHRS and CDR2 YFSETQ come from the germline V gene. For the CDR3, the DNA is TGCGCCAGCAGCTTGGAGAGGGACAGCACCTACAATGAGCAGTTCTTC. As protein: CASSLERDSTYNEQFF.

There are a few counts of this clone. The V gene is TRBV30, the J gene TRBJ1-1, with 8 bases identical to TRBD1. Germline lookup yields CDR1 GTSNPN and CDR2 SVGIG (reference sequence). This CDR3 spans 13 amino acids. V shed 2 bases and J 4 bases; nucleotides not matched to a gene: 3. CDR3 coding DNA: TGTGCCTGGAGTCTAGACAGGGGCACTGAAGCTTTCTTT. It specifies CAWSLDRGTEAFF.